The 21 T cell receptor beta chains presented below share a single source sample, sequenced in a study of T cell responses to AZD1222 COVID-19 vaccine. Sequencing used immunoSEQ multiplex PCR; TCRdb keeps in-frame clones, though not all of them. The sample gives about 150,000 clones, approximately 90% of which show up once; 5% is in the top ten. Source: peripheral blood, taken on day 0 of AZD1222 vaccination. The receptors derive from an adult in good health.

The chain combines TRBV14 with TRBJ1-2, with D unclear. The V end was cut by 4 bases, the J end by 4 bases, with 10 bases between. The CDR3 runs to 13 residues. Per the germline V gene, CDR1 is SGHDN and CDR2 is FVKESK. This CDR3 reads CASSRGGAYGYTF. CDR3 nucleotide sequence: TGTGCCAGCAGCCGGGGAGGCGCCTATGGCTACACCTTC.

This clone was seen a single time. CDR3 protein: CASSLGSGRNSPLHF. Written as DNA, the CDR3 is TGTGCCAGCAGCTTAGGCTCAGGGAGGAATTCACCCCTCCACTTT. This chain uses TRBV7-9 with TRBJ1-6, with TRBD1 as a possible D gene (5 bases). V was cut by 1 base and J by 7 bases, with 11 bases left in between. The CDR3 loop spans 15 amino acids. Germline lookup yields CDR1 SEHNR and CDR2 FQNEAQ (reference sequence).

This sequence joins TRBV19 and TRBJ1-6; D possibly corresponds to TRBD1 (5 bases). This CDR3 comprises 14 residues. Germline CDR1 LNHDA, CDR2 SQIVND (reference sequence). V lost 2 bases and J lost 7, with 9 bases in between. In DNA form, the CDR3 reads TGTGCCAGTAGTATATCGACAGTAAATTCACCCCTCCACTTT. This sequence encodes CASSISTVNSPLHF.

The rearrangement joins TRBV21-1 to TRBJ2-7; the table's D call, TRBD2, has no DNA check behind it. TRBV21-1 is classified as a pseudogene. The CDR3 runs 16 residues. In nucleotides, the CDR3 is TGTGCCAGCCGAAAGGGCCTAGCGGAAAGCTCCTACGAGCAGTACTTC. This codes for CASRKGLAESSYEQYF.

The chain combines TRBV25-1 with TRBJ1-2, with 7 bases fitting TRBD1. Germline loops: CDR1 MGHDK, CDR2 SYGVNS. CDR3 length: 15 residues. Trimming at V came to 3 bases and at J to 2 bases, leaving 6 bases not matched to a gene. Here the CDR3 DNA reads TGTGCCAGCAGTGAGGCAAACAGGGGAAACTATGGCTACACCTTC. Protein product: CASSEANRGNYGYTF.

CDR3 region: CASSLESGNSPLHF. Here the CDR3 DNA reads TGTGCCAGCAGCTTAGAGTCAGGGAATTCACCCCTCCACTTT. The V gene is TRBV7-8, the J gene TRBJ1-6; D is perhaps TRBD1 (5 bases). The CDR3 has 14 amino acids. Trimming stripped 1 base from V and 7 bases from J, with 8 bases between. Germline assignment: CDR1 SGHVS and CDR2 FQNEAQ.

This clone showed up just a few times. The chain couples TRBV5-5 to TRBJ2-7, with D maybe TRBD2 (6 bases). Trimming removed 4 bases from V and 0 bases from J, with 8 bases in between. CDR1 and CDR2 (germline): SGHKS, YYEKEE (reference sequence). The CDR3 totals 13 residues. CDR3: CASSVTSSYEQYF. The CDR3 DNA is TGTGCCAGCAGCGTGACTAGCTCCTACGAGCAGTACTTC.

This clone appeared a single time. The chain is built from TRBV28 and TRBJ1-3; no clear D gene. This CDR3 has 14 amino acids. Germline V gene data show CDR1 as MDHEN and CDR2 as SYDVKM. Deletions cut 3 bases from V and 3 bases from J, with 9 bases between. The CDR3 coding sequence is TGTGCCAGCAGTTTGCTGGGTGGTGGAAACACCATATATTTT. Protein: CASSLLGGGNTIYF.

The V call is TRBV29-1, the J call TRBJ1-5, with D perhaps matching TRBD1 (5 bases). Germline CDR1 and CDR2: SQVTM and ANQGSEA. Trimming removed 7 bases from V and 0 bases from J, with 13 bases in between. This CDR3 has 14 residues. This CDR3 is CSASTGTSNQPQHF. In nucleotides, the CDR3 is TGCAGCGCCTCCACGGGGACTAGCAATCAGCCCCAGCATTTT. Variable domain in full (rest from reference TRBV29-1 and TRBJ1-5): SAVISQKPSRDICQRGTSLTIQCQVDSQVTMMFWYRQQPGQSLTLIATANQGSEATYESGFVIDKFPISRPNLTFSTLTVSNMSPEDSSIYLCSASTGTSNQPQHFGDGTRLSIL.

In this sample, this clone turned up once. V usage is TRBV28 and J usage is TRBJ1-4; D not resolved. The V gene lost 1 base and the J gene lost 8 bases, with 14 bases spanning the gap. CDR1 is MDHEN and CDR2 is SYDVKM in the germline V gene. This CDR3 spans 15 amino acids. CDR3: CASSLFVSGREKLFF. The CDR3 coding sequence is TGTGCCAGCAGTTTATTCGTCAGTGGGAGAGAAAAACTGTTTTTT.

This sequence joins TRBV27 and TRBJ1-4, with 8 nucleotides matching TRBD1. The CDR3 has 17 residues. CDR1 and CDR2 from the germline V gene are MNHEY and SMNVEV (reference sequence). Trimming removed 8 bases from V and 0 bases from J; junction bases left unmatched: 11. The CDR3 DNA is TGTGCCAGCGCCTGGACAGGGAGATACGCAACTAATGAAAAACTGTTTTTT. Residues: CASAWTGRYATNEKLFF.

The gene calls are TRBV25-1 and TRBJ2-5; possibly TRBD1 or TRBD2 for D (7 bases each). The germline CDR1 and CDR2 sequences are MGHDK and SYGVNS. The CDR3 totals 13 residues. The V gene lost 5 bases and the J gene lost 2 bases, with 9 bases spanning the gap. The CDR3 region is CASSQGGQETQYF. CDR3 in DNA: TGTGCCAGCAGTCAGGGGGGGCAAGAGACCCAGTACTTC.

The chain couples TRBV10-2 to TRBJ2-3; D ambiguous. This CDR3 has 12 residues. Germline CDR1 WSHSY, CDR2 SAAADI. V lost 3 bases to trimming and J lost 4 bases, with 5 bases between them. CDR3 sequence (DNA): TGCGCCAGCAGTGAACTCTCAGATACGCAGTATTTT. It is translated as CASSELSDTQYF.

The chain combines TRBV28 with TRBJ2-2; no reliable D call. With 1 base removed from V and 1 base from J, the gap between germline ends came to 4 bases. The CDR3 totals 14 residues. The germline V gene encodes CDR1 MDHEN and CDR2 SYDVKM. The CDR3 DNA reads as TGTGCCAGCAGTTTATTCCAGAACACCGGGGAGCTGTTTTTT. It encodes CASSLFQNTGELFF.

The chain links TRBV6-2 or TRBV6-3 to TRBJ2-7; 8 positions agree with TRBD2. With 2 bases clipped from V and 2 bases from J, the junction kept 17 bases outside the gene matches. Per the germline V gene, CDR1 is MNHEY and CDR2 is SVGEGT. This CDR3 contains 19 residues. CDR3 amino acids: CASSYAPGRYGRAPYEQYF. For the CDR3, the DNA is TGTGCCAGCAGTTACGCCCCCGGTCGGTACGGGAGGGCCCCCTACGAGCAGTACTTC.

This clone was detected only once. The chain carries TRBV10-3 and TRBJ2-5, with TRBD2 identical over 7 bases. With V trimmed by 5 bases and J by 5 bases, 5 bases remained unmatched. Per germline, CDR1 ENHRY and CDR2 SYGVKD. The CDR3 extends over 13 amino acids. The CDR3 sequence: CAISPTSLETQYF. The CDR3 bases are TGTGCCATCAGTCCGACTAGCTTGGAGACCCAGTACTTC.

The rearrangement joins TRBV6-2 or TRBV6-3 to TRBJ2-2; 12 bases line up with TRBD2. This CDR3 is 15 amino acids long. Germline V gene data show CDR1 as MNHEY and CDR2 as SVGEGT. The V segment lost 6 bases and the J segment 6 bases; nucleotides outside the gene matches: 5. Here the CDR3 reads CASSLAGGPSGELFF. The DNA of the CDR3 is TGTGCCAGCAGCCTAGCGGGAGGGCCGTCCGGGGAGCTGTTTTTT.

The DNA for the CDR3 is TGTGCCAGCAGTATGACTAGCGGGAGAAATACGCAGTATTTT. The encoded protein is CASSMTSGRNTQYF. This rearrangement joins TRBV6-5 to TRBJ2-3; the match to TRBD2 covers 12 bases. The CDR3 runs to 14 residues. Per germline, CDR1 MNHEY and CDR2 SVGAGI. With V trimmed by 5 bases and J by 7 bases, 4 bases remained unmatched.

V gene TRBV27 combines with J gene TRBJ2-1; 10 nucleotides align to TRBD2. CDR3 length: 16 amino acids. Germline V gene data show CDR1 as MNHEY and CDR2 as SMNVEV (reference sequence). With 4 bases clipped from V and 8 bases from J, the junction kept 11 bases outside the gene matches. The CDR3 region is CASSSIPSGRADEQFF. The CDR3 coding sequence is TGTGCCAGCAGTTCTATTCCTAGCGGGAGAGCGGATGAGCAGTTCTTC.

In DNA form, the CDR3 reads TGTGCCAGCACTTCCCGGGACAGGGCATTTCCGCGAGATGGCTACACCTTC. Amino acid sequence: CASTSRDRAFPRDGYTF. The gene calls are TRBV5-4 and TRBJ1-2, with 9 bases matching TRBD1. The V segment lost 6 bases and the J segment 6 bases; nucleotides outside the gene matches: 18. The CDR3 is made up of 17 amino acids. CDR1 and CDR2 (germline): SGHNT, YYREEE (reference sequence).

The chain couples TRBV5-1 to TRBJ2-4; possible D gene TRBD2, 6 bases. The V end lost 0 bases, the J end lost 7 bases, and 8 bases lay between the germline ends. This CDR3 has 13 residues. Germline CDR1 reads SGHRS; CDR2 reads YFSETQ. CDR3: CASSLAGENIQYF. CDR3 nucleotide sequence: TGCGCCAGCAGCTTGGCGGGAGAGAACATTCAGTACTTC.